The clone carrying this T cell receptor beta chain was picked up many times. Its antigen is as yet unknown. This entry belongs to a study of T cell repertoires in cytomegalovirus infection. Study in general: TCR beta signatures that were public indicated CMV infection and matching HLA type.

Losses at the gene ends were 5 bases for V and 2 bases for J; bases not matched to a gene: 3. Germline lookup yields CDR1 SEHNR and CDR2 FQNEAQ (reference sequence). The CDR3 length is 15 residues. MiXCR, applied by TCRdb to the reads, yields one record per CDR3 protein. The data contain roughly 920,000 distinct CDR3 sequences, approximately 32% of them singletons. General study results and limits: Dominant in the ex vivo response were TCR beta clonotypes restricted by HLA-C and specific for CMV.

The receptor was derived from a human donor in good health (CMV status not recorded). Some clones in this sample may be carry-over from other donors' samples. This sample comprised cultured CD8+ T cells from PBMCs, obtained from culture after CMV antigen stimulation. This chain links TRBV7-9 with TRBJ2-3; 11 bases are a match to TRBD2. The CDR3, as DNA: TGTGCCAGCAGCCTACTAGCGGGGGACACAGATACGCAGTATTTT. Amino acids: CASSLLAGDTDTQYF.